The rows below give T cell receptor beta chains drawn from one sample of a study of identical twins. In TCRdb, the 5' RACE reads were re-called with MiXCR into one record per CDR3 protein. The repertoire includes some 900,000 distinct CDR3 sequences, 12% of them detected once, and around 1.5% sits in the top ten. These same data were also listed under a study on yellow fever vaccine responses in identical twins.

The sample taken for sequencing was PBMCs. These TCRs come from a woman under 30 in good health. The CDR3 runs from the conserved cysteine through the conserved F or W. D genes are given only for firm matches. Not all rows give a size; the values are once, few, many and, for expanded clones, a class.

TRBD2	.	15	TRBV29-1	TRBJ2-1	TGCAGCGTTGACCTTAGCGGGAGGGCCACGAATGAGCAGTTCTTC	CSVDLSGRATNEQFF
.	few	14	TRBV6-1	TRBJ2-1	TGTGCCAGCAGTAGGGGTAGGTCCTACAATGAGCAGTTCTTC	CASSRGRSYNEQFF
.	few	15	TRBV15	TRBJ2-1	TGTGCCACCAGCCCGGACGGGGGTCCGTACAATGAGCAGTTCTTC	CATSPDGGPYNEQFF
.	.	13	TRBV3-1	TRBJ1-2	TGTGCCAGCAGCCAACAGGTTGGCGGAGGCTACACCTTC	CASSQQVGGGYTF
.	.	14	TRBV20-1	TRBJ2-2	TGCAGTGCTAGCAAGGGCTCGAACACCGGGGAGCTGTTTTTT	CSASKGSNTGELFF
.	.	15	TRBV7-8	TRBJ2-1	TGTGCCAGCAGCTTAGGAGTAGAGCCCACGAATGAGCAGTTCTTC	CASSLGVEPTNEQFF
.	few	13	TRBV25-1	TRBJ1-1	TGTGCCAGCAGTGGACGACTAGGCGCTGAAGCTTTCTTT	CASSGRLGAEAFF
TRBD2	few	14	TRBV5-1	TRBJ2-5	TGCGCCAGCAGCCCATCTGGACTAGCAGAGACCCAGTACTTC	CASSPSGLAETQYF
TRBD2	many	16	TRBV3-1	TRBJ2-3	TGTGCCAGCAGCCAGGGACTAGCGGGAGATCGTGGTACGCAGTATTTT	CASSQGLAGDRGTQYF
TRBD2	.	15	TRBV20-1	TRBJ2-7	TGCAGTGCTAGAAATAGCGGGAGGCGTTCCTACGAGCAGTACTTC	CSARNSGRRSYEQYF
TRBD1	few	18	TRBV24-1	TRBJ2-7	TGTGCCACCAGTGATTCCGGGACAGGCGGACGCTATTCCTACGAGCAGTACTTC	CATSDSGTGGRYSYEQYF
TRBD1	few	17	TRBV3-1	TRBJ1-3	TGTGCCAGCAGCCAAGATCGTGGGACAGCTATTGGAAACACCATATATTTT	CASSQDRGTAIGNTIYF
TRBD1	few	18	TRBV11-1	TRBJ1-1	TGTGCCAGCAGCTTAGGGACAGGGGAAAGTAGCTGGAACACTGAAGCTTTCTTT	CASSLGTGESSWNTEAFF
TRBD1	many	18	TRBV12-3/TRBV12-4	TRBJ1-6	TGTGCCAGCAGTTTTGGGGTCGCCGCCGGGACAGGGAATTCACCCCTCCACTTT	CASSFGVAAGTGNSPLHF
TRBD1	.	15	TRBV7-9	TRBJ2-1	TGTGCCAGCAGCTTGGTCGACAGGGGGCTCAATGAGCAGTTCTTC	CASSLVDRGLNEQFF
.	.	18	TRBV12-3/TRBV12-4	TRBJ2-1	TGTGCCCGCAGTTTAGAGACAGTTATTTGGGGGCCTTACAATGAGCAGTTCTTC	CARSLETVIWGPYNEQFF
TRBD1	.	16	TRBV15	TRBJ2-1	TGTGCCACCAGCAGAGATCGCGAGACAGGGTCCAATGAGCAGTTCTTC	CATSRDRETGSNEQFF
.	.	14	TRBV2	TRBJ2-1	TGTGCCAGCAGTGAGGTAACAAACTACAATGAGCAGTTCTTC	CASSEVTNYNEQFF
TRBD2	.	19	TRBV6-2/TRBV6-3	TRBJ2-2	TGTGCCAGCAATAATCCAACTACTAGCGGGGCCCCCAGGGGCGGGGAGCTGTTTTTT	CASNNPTTSGAPRGGELFF
.	many	14	TRBV12-3/TRBV12-4	TRBJ1-5	TGTGCCAGCAGCCAGGCAGTCAGCAATCAGCCCCAGCATTTT	CASSQAVSNQPQHF
.	.	16	TRBV7-7	TRBJ1-4	TGTGCCAGCAGATCGGGGGGCCTGGCAACTAATGAAAAACTGTTTTTT	CASRSGGLATNEKLFF
TRBD2	.	18	TRBV2	TRBJ2-1	TGTGCCAGCAGGTGGACTAGCGGGGGGTTAGGCTCCTACAATGAGCAGTTCTTC	CASRWTSGGLGSYNEQFF
TRBD2	many	14	TRBV12-3/TRBV12-4	TRBJ2-2	TGTGCCAGCAGTTTGGGGACTACCACCGGGGAGCTGTTTTTT	CASSLGTTTGELFF
TRBD2	few	14	TRBV2	TRBJ2-2	TGTGCCAGCCGACTAGCGGGATCCACCGGGGAGCTGTTTTTT	CASRLAGSTGELFF
.	many	18	TRBV5-1	TRBJ2-2	TGCGCCAGCAGCTTGGAAGATTGGTTCACAGTGAACACCGGGGAGCTGTTTTTT	CASSLEDWFTVNTGELFF
TRBD1	.	15	TRBV12-3/TRBV12-4	TRBJ1-1	TGTGCCAGCAGTACCTCGGACAGGGGGTTGGCTGAAGCTTTCTTT	CASSTSDRGLAEAFF
.	.	14	TRBV2	TRBJ2-3	TGTGCCAGCAGTGAGAGGACGGCCCCTGATACGCAGAATTTT	CASSERTAPDTQNF
.	few	13	TRBV28	TRBJ1-2	TGTGCCAGCAGTTTACCGGGGGCGTATGGCTACACCTTC	CASSLPGAYGYTF
TRBD1	few	13	TRBV5-1	TRBJ1-2	TGCGCCAGCGGGCAGGGGGGTGTGAATGGCTACACCTTC	CASGQGGVNGYTF
TRBD2	few	13	TRBV6-2/TRBV6-3	TRBJ2-1	TGTGCCAGCAGTCGGGACTATAACAATGAGCAGTTCTTC	CASSRDYNNEQFF
.	.	13	TRBV7-2	TRBJ2-7	TGTGCCAGCAGCTTAGGCGGCTACAATGAGCAGTACTTC	CASSLGGYNEQYF
.	.	12	TRBV11-2	TRBJ2-1	TGTGCCAGTACCTTCTCCTACAATGAGCAGTTCTTC	CASTFSYNEQFF
TRBD1	.	16	TRBV10-3	TRBJ2-2	TGTGCCATCAAGCCGGGACAGGGGGTCAACACCGGGGAGCTGTTTTTT	CAIKPGQGVNTGELFF
.	.	12	TRBV7-9	TRBJ2-1	TGTGCCAGCAGACATGCTAACTCTGAGCAGTTCTTC	CASRHANSEQFF
TRBD1	.	13	TRBV10-3	TRBJ2-7	TGTGCCAGTGGACAGGGGGCAAGGTACGAGCAGTACTTC	CASGQGARYEQYF
TRBD2	many	15	TRBV7-9	TRBJ2-1	TGTGCCAGCAGCGATCACTTTGGGAGGGACAATGAGCAGTTCTTC	CASSDHFGRDNEQFF
.	few	14	TRBV21-1	TRBJ2-5	TGTGCCAGCAGCAAACATGGAACACTTGAGACCCAGTACTTC	CASSKHGTLETQYF
.	few	16	TRBV3-1	TRBJ2-2	TGTGCCAGCAGCCATGGGGTGTTCTTGAAGGCCGGGGAGCTGTTTTTT	CASSHGVFLKAGELFF
.	few	13	TRBV2	TRBJ2-1	TGTGCCAGCGGGGGGACCTCCTACAATGAGCAGTTCTTC	CASGGTSYNEQFF
.	.	13	TRBV20-1	TRBJ2-5	TGCAGTGCTAGATTCAGAGGCCAAGAGACCCAGTACTTC	CSARFRGQETQYF
.	.	13	TRBV5-5	TRBJ2-1	TGTGCCAGCAGCGCAGTGGGGGGCCCTGAGCAGTTCTTC	CASSAVGGPEQFF
.	few	15	TRBV12-3/TRBV12-4	TRBJ2-1	TGTGCCAGCAGTTCGGGACGAGACTCCTACAATGAGCAGTTCTTC	CASSSGRDSYNEQFF
.	.	18	TRBV10-3	TRBJ2-1	TGTGCCATCAGTGGCACCTCTAGCCGGCGCAACTCCTACAATGAGCAGTTCTTC	CAISGTSSRRNSYNEQFF
.	.	12	TRBV12-3/TRBV12-4	TRBJ1-2	TGTGCCAGCAGTCGGACCGGAGTTGGTTACACCTTC	CASSRTGVGYTF
.	few	13	TRBV28	TRBJ1-1	TGTGCCAGCAGTTTTGCCGTCGTCACTGAAGCTTTCTTT	CASSFAVVTEAFF
TRBD1	few	15	TRBV6-1	TRBJ1-5	TGTGCCAGCGGGTGGACAGGGTATGGTTTTCAGCCCCAGCATTTT	CASGWTGYGFQPQHF
.	.	14	TRBV6-1	TRBJ1-6	TGTGCCAGCAGCCCCTTGCCCTTTGACTCACCCCTCCACTTT	CASSPLPFDSPLHF
.	few	16	TRBV6-5	TRBJ2-7	TGTGCCAGCAGTTACTCTGCTTTCCCCTCACTGTACGAGCAGTACTTC	CASSYSAFPSLYEQYF
.	many	16	TRBV15	TRBJ2-3	TGTGCCACCAGCAGAGCGTCTAGCGATGTTACAGATACGCAGTATTTT	CATSRASSDVTDTQYF
.	few	13	TRBV20-1	TRBJ2-2	TGCAGTGCTAGAGATGAGGGTTTCGGGGAGCTGTTTTTT	CSARDEGFGELFF